What follows are 17 T cell receptor beta chains derived from one specimen sequenced in a study of T cell responses to AZD1222 COVID-19 vaccine. The assay was immunoSEQ multiplex PCR, and TCRdb's table has in-frame clones only and misses some. The sample lists over 85,000 clones; about 85% were seen once. Sequencing used peripheral blood, obtained on day 0 of AZD1222 vaccination. The source of these receptors is an adult in good health.

V usage is TRBV6-6 and J usage is TRBJ2-7, with 8 bases that match TRBD1. The V gene's germline CDR1 is MNHNY and CDR2 SVGAGI (reference sequence). V gave up 6 bases and J gave up 0 bases; unmatched junction bases: 7. The CDR3 spans 15 residues. The CDR3 DNA is TGTGCCAGCAGAAAGACAGGGGATAGCTCCTACGAGCAGTACTTC. Translating gives CASRKTGDSSYEQYF.

The V and J genes are TRBV11-3 and TRBJ2-7, with D tentatively TRBD2 (6 bases). Trimming pared 5 bases from V and 4 bases from J, leaving 9 bases between. Per the germline V gene, CDR1 is SGHNT and CDR2 is YENEEA. The CDR3 covers 12 residues. The chain's CDR3 is CASSGGRYEQYF. As DNA, the CDR3 is TGTGCCAGCAGCGGAGGGAGATACGAGCAGTACTTC.

In DNA form, the CDR3 reads TGCGCCAGCAGTGAGTCGAAGGGTTACGAGCAGTACTTC. It encodes CASSESKGYEQYF. The V gene is TRBV10-1, the J gene TRBJ2-7; no reliable D call. The CDR3 covers 13 residues. Germline V gene lookup returns CDR1 WNHNN and CDR2 SYGVQD (reference sequence). V dropped 0 bases and J dropped 4 bases, with 7 bases sitting between them.

The V call is TRBV28, the J call TRBJ1-5; 8 bases are a match to TRBD1. Germline-derived CDR1 and CDR2 are MDHEN and SYDVKM. The CDR3 sequence is 15 residues long. Unmatched junction bases numbered 13, after V lost 8 bases and J lost 7 bases. The DNA for the CDR3 is TGTGCCAGCCATCATAGCTCAGGGGGCAGCCAGCCCCAGCATTTT. Translating gives CASHHSSGGSQPQHF.

This clone came up once. The chain employs TRBV7-9 and TRBJ2-2; 10 positions match TRBD1. The CDR3 loop spans 15 amino acids. Germline CDR1 reads SEHNR; CDR2 reads FQNEAQ (reference sequence). The junction had 2 bases not matched to a gene; V was cut back by 3 bases and J by 4 bases. CDR3 DNA sequence: TGTGCCAGCAGCTTGGGACAGGGGAGCACCGGGGAGCTGTTTTTT. Protein: CASSLGQGSTGELFF.

J is TRBJ1-5 and V is TRBV2; possibly TRBD1 for D (5 bases). In germline, CDR1 is SNHLY, CDR2 FYNNEI. CDR3 length: 15 amino acids. The V end lost 3 bases, the J end lost 0 bases, and 9 bases lay between the germline ends. The CDR3 here is CASSDAGNSNQPQHF. For the CDR3, the DNA is TGTGCCAGCAGTGATGCAGGGAATAGCAATCAGCCCCAGCATTTT.

V is TRBV20-1 and J is TRBJ2-5; 9 bases match TRBD1. The CDR3 runs 15 residues. The germline V gene has CDR1 DFQATT and CDR2 SNEGSKA (reference sequence). Germline trimming cut 3 bases from V and 7 bases from J; bases unmatched to any gene: 12. The CDR3 reads CSASPDDRGLGTQYF. The CDR3 nucleotides are TGCAGTGCTAGTCCTGATGACAGGGGGTTGGGGACCCAGTACTTC.

The V gene is TRBV7-9, the J gene TRBJ1-4; 10 bases agree with TRBD1. There are 14 residues in the CDR3. V gave up 3 bases and J gave up 7 bases; unmatched junction bases: 2. Germline CDR1 SEHNR, CDR2 FQNEAQ (reference sequence). CDR3: CASSFGTGVEKLFF. The CDR3 DNA reads TGTGCCAGCAGCTTTGGGACAGGGGTTGAAAAACTGTTTTTT.

The V gene is TRBV29-1, the J gene TRBJ1-1; weak D call: TRBD1 (5 bases). Germline V gene sequence: CDR1 SQVTM, CDR2 ANQGSEA. The CDR3 contains 13 residues. V dropped 7 bases and J dropped 8 bases, with 20 bases sitting between them. The CDR3 DNA follows: TGCAGCGGTAGTGGGCAGGGCCCTAGGGAAGCTTTCTTT. This encodes CSGSGQGPREAFF.

J is TRBJ2-2 and V is TRBV19; 8 bases are a match to TRBD2. This CDR3 contains 15 residues. J lost 0 bases, V lost 8 bases, and 5 bases had no gene match. In germline, CDR1 is LNHDA, CDR2 SQIVND (reference sequence). CDR3 region: CASLAGPANTGELFF. CDR3 DNA: TGTGCCAGTCTAGCGGGCCCGGCGAACACCGGGGAGCTGTTTTTT.

The chain has TRBV5-1 and TRBJ2-1; TRBD2 matches at 8 bases. CDR3 size: 16 residues. Per the germline V gene, CDR1 is SGHRS and CDR2 is YFSETQ. Trimming took 0 bases from V and 7 from J; bases not matched to a gene: 9. The CDR3 is CASSLGTGLGYNEQFF. In DNA, the CDR3 is TGCGCCAGCAGCTTGGGGACGGGACTAGGGTATAATGAGCAGTTCTTC.

The DNA for the CDR3 is TGTGCCAGTAGTATAGCGGGGGGCCCCACAGATACGCAGTATTTT. Its protein is CASSIAGGPTDTQYF. The V and J genes are TRBV19 and TRBJ2-3, with D possibly matching TRBD2 (7 bases). V lost 1 base to trimming and J lost 2 bases, with 10 bases between them. The CDR3 runs 15 residues. Germline-derived CDR1 and CDR2 are LNHDA and SQIVND (reference sequence).

The chain links TRBV5-1 to TRBJ2-7, with D perhaps being TRBD1 or TRBD2 (6 bases each). V shed 6 bases and J shed 6 bases, with 16 bases lying between them. CDR1 and CDR2 (germline): SGHRS, YFSETQ. The CDR3 runs 13 residues. The CDR3 protein is CASTEPGGGEQYF. The DNA for the CDR3 is TGCGCCAGCACCGAACCCGGAGGGGGCGAGCAGTACTTC.

The chain recombines TRBV19 with TRBJ1-2; 8 bases match TRBD1. CDR1 is LNHDA and CDR2 is SQIVND in the germline V gene (reference sequence). V dropped 7 bases and J dropped 2; count of bases not matched to a gene: 15. This CDR3 has 17 amino acids. DNA for the CDR3: TGTGCCAGTAATGATCGAACAGGGGGGATTGGGAACTATGGCTACACCTTC. Protein sequence: CASNDRTGGIGNYGYTF.

The chain links TRBV29-1 to TRBJ2-2; 8 bases map to TRBD2. The V and J ends lost 7 bases and 6 bases, in that order; junction bases with no gene match: 7. In germline, CDR1 is SQVTM, CDR2 ANQGSEA. There are 13 residues in the CDR3. Here the CDR3 reads CSGGTSGAGELFF. The CDR3 region has the DNA TGCAGCGGAGGGACTAGTGGCGCCGGGGAGCTGTTTTTT.

The chain carries TRBV6-6 and TRBJ1-2; the D is unclear. Germline CDR1 and CDR2: MNHNY and SVGAGI (reference sequence). V gave up 2 bases and J gave up 5 bases, with 12 bases separating them. CDR3 size: 14 residues. The CDR3 protein is CASSYDSGGYGYTF. The CDR3, as DNA: TGTGCCAGCAGTTACGATAGCGGCGGTTATGGCTACACCTTC.

The chain is built from TRBV10-1 and TRBJ1-3; unclear D gene. Per the germline V gene, CDR1 is WNHNN and CDR2 is SYGVQD (reference sequence). The CDR3 loop spans 12 amino acids. The V gene lost 9 bases and the J gene lost 8 bases, with 14 bases spanning the gap. CDR3 DNA sequence: TGCGCCAGGGAGTTCCGGTCAGACACCATATATTTT. Translated, it gives CAREFRSDTIYF.